The source of this T cell receptor (beta chain) is a study of control samples from healthy donors and cancer patients. The protocol was immunoSEQ multiplex PCR, while the TCRdb copy is restricted to in-frame clones and leaves out a portion. The sample has 95,000 to 100,000 clones; 80% to 90% are singletons. Looked up from germline, CDR1 is KGHSH and CDR2 is LQKENI. Trimming took 5 bases from V and 1 from J; bases not matched to a gene: 3. The CDR3 extends over 15 amino acids. This chain uses TRBV18 with TRBJ2-2; 8 nucleotides line up with TRBD1. Sample: blood. The clonotype comes from a young man in good health. The CDR3 DNA reads as TGTGCCAGCTCAACCGGGACAGGGAACACCGGGGAGCTGTTTTTT. The encoded protein is CASSTGTGNTGELFF. Looking up the rest from reference TRBV18 and TRBJ2-2 gives the full variable domain: NAGVMQNPRHLVRRRGQEARLRCSPMKGHSHVYWYRQLPEEGLKFMVYLQKENIIDESGMPKERFSAEFPKEGPSILRIQQVVRGDSAAYFCASSTGTGNTGELFFGEGSRLTVL.